This note documents a single TCR beta chain sequence. Its antigen is currently unknown. This CDR3 contains 14 residues. UMI labels and 5' RACE were used to prepare the TRB cDNA libraries. TCRdb processed the 5' RACE reads again and assigns one entry to each CDR3 protein, with no DNA. The sample holds about 130,000 distinct CDR3 sequences. This entry belongs to a study of CXCR3-negative and CXCR3-positive naive CD8 T cells. Overall study context: Sequencing brought in approximately 150 million TRB reads altogether, and each library got about 1.5 +/- 0.3 million.

Study results and caveats: Naive cells with CXCR3 showed TRB CDR3s that were more hydrophobic than those in CXCR3-negative naive cells.

The material sequenced was naive CXCR3- CD8+ T cells from blood. Stated subset: CD45RO-CCR7+CD27+CD95- naive CD8+ T cells lacking CXCR3 (TNR3-). The receptor was derived from a human donor in good health. Some clones in this sample may be carry-over from other donors' samples. The chain uses TRBV12-3 or TRBV12-4 and TRBJ2-1; TCRdb's D call of TRBD1 is untestable without DNA. CDR3 residues: CASSPGDSFNEQFF.